The 3 T cell receptor beta chains given below trace back to one sample, sequenced in a study of OX40 agonist ivuxolimab in advanced cancers. The assay was immunoSEQ multiplex PCR, and TCRdb's table has in-frame clones only and misses some. This table holds over 60,000 clones, 80% to 85% found once. The specimen comprised CD4+ or CD8+ T cells sorted from blood, sampled in a trial of the OX40 agonist ivuxolimab. The receptors come from an adult with an advanced solid tumor such as melanoma, head and neck, liver or kidney cancer.

DNA for the CDR3: TGCGCCACCGGTGGACAGGTTGGATATGGCTACACCTTC. Protein product: CATGGQVGYGYTF. The chain couples TRBV10-2 to TRBJ1-2; 7 bases fit TRBD1. The length of the CDR3 is 13 residues. Germline CDR1 is WSHSY and CDR2 is SAAADI. V shed 10 bases and J 5 bases; nucleotides not matched to a gene: 10.

The gene calls are TRBV19 and TRBJ2-2; a weak D match, TRBD1 (6 bases). CDR3 size: 16 residues. V lost 7 bases to trimming and J lost 2 bases, with 17 bases between them. Germline V gene lookup returns CDR1 LNHDA and CDR2 SQIVND (reference sequence). CDR3 region: CASTPGTPHNTGELFF. CDR3 DNA: TGTGCCAGTACCCCCGGGACACCCCATAACACCGGGGAGCTGTTTTTT.

The chain has TRBV7-2 and TRBJ2-5; D unresolved. Per the germline V gene, CDR1 is SGHTA and CDR2 is FQGNSA. The V and J ends lost 2 bases and 5 bases respectively, with 3 bases between them. The CDR3 is 11 amino acids. The CDR3 reads CASSLSETQYF. The CDR3 coding sequence is TGTGCCAGCAGCTTAAGTGAGACCCAGTACTTC.